This T cell receptor (beta chain) came from a study of cytomegalovirus exposure and HLA in healthy donors. Study-wide results and limits: Researchers left out some V segments, among them TRBV6-2 and TRBV6-3, as indistinguishable.

V dropped 5 bases and J dropped 7; count of bases not matched to a gene: 12. The CDR3 is 15 residues long. Looked up from germline, CDR1 is SGHTA and CDR2 is FQGNSA. The PCR used 60 Vbeta and 13 Jbeta primers. The method was immunoSEQ multiplex PCR; TCRdb's version includes in-frame clones alone and lacks a portion of them. The sample lists roughly 150,000 clones; approximately 80% were seen once. In this sample, this clone turned up a few times. Its antigen remains unknown. The origin of this receptor is a young man in good health and CMV-seronegative. Sequenced: PBMCs. This chain links TRBV7-2 with TRBJ2-5; 8 nucleotides line up with TRBD2. CDR3: CASSTSPGGAGTQYF. CDR3 coding DNA: TGTGCCAGCAGCACGTCGCCGGGGGGGGCCGGGACCCAGTACTTC.